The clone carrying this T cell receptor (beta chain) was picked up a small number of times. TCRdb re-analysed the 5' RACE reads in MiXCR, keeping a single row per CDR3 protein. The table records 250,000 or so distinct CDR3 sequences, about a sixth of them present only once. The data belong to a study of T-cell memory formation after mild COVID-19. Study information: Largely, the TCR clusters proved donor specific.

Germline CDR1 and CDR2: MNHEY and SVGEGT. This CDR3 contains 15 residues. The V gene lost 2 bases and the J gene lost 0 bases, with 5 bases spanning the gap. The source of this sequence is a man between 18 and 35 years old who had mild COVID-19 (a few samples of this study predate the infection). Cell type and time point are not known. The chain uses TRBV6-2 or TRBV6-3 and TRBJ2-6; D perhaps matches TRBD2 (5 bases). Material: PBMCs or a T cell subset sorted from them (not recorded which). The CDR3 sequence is CASSYAGSGANVLTF. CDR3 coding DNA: TGTGCCAGCAGTTACGCGGGCTCTGGGGCCAACGTCCTGACTTTC.